This TCR beta chain originates from a study of OX40 agonist ivuxolimab in advanced cancers. CDR1 LNHDA and CDR2 SQIVND come from the germline V gene (reference sequence). The germline V and J ends were trimmed by 2 bases and 8 bases, with 15 bases remaining between them. CDR3 length equals 14 residues. As regards this clone: Its antigen is not known.

Data came from immunoSEQ multiplex PCR; TCRdb stores just in-frame clones and leaves some out. The profile shows 6,000 to 6,500 clones, around 70% of them singletons. Study-wide points: By week 6 at 0.1 to 3.0 mg/kg, blood CD4+ and CD8+ T cells had expanded clonally.

The sequencing here drew on CD4+ or CD8+ T cells sorted from blood, taken in a trial of the OX40 agonist ivuxolimab. The rearrangement links TRBV19 to TRBJ1-2; TRBD1 might be the D (6 bases). The origin of this receptor is an adult with an advanced solid tumor such as melanoma, head and neck, liver or kidney cancer. The CDR3 sequence: CASSITGQTGGYTF. Here the CDR3 DNA reads TGTGCCAGTAGTATAACAGGGCAGACCGGCGGCTACACCTTC.